This entry concerns a single TCR beta chain. Its antigen is unknown. Here immunoSEQ multiplex PCR was the method, and the copy in TCRdb shows in-frame clones only, minus some. The sample lists 9,500 to 10,000 clones; 80% to 90% were seen once. The data were taken from a study of OX40 agonist ivuxolimab in advanced cancers. Study-level information: Three patients, one with hepatocellular carcinoma and two with cutaneous melanoma, responded partially. Points from the study as a whole: With doses of 0.1 to 3.0 mg/kg, CD4+ and CD8+ blood T cells had undergone clonal expansion by week 6.

Germline CDR1 reads MNHNY; CDR2 reads SVGAGI (reference sequence). The CDR3 has 13 amino acids. The V and J ends lost 11 bases and 9 bases, in that order; junction bases with no gene match: 9. The timepoints at which blood was sampled were baseline, cycle 4 day 1, and cycle 7 day 1. Sequencing used CD4+ or CD8+ T cells sorted from blood, obtained in a trial of the OX40 agonist ivuxolimab. The TCR comes from an adult with an advanced solid tumor such as melanoma, head and neck, liver or kidney cancer. V gene TRBV6-6 combines with J gene TRBJ2-1, with 11 bases identical to TRBD2. The CDR3 loop is CAGFSGRAGEQFF. The CDR3 DNA follows: TGTGCCGGATTTAGCGGGAGGGCCGGTGAGCAGTTCTTC.